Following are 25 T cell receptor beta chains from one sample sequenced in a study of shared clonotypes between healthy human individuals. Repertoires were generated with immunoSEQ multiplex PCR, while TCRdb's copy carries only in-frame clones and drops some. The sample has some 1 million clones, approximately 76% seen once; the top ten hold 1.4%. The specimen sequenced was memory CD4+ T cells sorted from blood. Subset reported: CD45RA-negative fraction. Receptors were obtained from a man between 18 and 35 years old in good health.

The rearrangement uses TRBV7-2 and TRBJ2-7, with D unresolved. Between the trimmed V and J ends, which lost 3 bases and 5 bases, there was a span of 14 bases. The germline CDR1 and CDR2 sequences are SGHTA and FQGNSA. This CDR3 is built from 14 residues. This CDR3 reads CASSLPGHSHEQYF. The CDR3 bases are TGTGCCAGCAGCTTGCCAGGTCACAGCCACGAGCAGTACTTC.

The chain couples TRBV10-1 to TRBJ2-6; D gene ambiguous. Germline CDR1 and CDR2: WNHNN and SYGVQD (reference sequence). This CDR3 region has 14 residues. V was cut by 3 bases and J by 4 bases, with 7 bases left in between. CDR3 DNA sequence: TGCGCCAGCAGTGAAGGGCTAGGGGCCAACGTCCTGACTTTC. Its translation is CASSEGLGANVLTF.

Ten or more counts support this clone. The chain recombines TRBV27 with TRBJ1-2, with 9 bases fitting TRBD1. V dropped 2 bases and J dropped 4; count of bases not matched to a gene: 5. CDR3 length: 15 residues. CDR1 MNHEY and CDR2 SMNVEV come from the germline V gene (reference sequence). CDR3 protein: CASSLQQGAGYGYTF. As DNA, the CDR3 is TGTGCCAGCAGTTTACAACAGGGGGCCGGCTATGGCTACACCTTC.

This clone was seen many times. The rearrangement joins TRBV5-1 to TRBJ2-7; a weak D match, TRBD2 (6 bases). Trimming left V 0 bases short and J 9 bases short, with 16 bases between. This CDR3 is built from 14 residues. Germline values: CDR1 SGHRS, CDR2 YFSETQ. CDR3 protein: CASSLEVGGRVQYF. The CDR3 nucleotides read TGCGCCAGCAGCTTGGAAGTGGGGGGAAGGGTGCAGTACTTC.

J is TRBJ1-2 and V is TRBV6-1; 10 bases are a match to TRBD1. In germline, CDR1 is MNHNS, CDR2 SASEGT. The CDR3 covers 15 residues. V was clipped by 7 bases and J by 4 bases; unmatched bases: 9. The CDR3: CASIPGTGAGYGYTF. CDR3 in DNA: TGTGCCAGCATCCCCGGGACAGGGGCCGGCTATGGCTACACCTTC.

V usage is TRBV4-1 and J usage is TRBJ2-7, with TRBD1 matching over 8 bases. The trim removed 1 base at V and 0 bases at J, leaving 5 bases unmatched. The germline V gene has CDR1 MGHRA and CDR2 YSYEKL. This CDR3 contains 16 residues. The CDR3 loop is CASSQALGQASYEQYF. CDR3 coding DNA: TGCGCCAGCAGCCAAGCACTGGGACAGGCCTCCTACGAGCAGTACTTC.

The CDR3 reads CAWSPGGGHEQYF. In nucleotides, the CDR3 is TGTGCCTGGAGTCCCGGCGGGGGACACGAGCAGTACTTC. The chain employs TRBV30 and TRBJ2-5; 7 bases match TRBD2. The end of the DNA is better explained by TRBJ2-7, so the J call may be wrong. CDR3 size: 13 residues. In germline, CDR1 is GTSNPN, CDR2 SVGIG (reference sequence).

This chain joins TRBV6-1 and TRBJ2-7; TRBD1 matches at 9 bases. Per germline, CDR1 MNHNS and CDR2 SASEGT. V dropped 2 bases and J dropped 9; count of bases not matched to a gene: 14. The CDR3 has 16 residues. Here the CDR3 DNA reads TGTGCCAGCAGTGAAAATCTAATTGGGACAGGGACTGCGCAGTACTTC. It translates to CASSENLIGTGTAQYF.

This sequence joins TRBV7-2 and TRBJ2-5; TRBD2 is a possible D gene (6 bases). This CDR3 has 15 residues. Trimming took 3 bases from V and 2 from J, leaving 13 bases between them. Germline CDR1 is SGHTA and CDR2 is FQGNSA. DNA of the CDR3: TGTGCCAGCAGCTTCTCAAACGGGAGACAAGAGACCCAGTACTTC. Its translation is CASSFSNGRQETQYF.

The CDR3 loop reads CASSLVMSSGNTGELFF. CDR3 in DNA: TGTGCCAGCAGCTTAGTGATGTCTAGCGGGAACACCGGGGAGCTGTTTTTT. The chain has TRBV7-9 and TRBJ2-2; 7 bases are a match to TRBD2. This CDR3 is 17 amino acids long. V was clipped by 1 base and J by 1 base; unmatched bases: 6. Germline V lookup: CDR1 SEHNR, CDR2 FQNEAQ (reference sequence).

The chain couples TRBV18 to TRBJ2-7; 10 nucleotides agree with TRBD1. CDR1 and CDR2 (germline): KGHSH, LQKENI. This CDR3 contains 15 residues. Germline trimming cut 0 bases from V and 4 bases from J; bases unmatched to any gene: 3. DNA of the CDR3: TGTGCCAGCTCACCACCGACAGGGGGCCAGTACGAGCAGTACTTC. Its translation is CASSPPTGGQYEQYF.

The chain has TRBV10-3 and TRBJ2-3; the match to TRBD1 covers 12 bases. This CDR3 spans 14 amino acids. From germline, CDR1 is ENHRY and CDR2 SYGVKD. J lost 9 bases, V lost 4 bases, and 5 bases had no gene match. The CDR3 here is CAISGDRGQGTQYF. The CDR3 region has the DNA TGTGCCATCAGTGGGGACAGGGGGCAAGGGACGCAGTATTTT.

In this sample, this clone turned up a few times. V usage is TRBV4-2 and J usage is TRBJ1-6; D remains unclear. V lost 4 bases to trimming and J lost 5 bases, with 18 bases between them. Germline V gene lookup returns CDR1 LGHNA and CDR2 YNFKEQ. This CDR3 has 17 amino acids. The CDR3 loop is CASSLASGNKNNSPLHF. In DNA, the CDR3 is TGTGCCAGCAGCCTAGCCTCGGGGAACAAGAATAATTCACCCCTCCACTTT.

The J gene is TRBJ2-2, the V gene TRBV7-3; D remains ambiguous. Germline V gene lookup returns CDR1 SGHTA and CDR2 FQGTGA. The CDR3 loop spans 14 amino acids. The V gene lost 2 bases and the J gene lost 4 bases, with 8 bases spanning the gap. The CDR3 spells CASSLFTTTGELFF. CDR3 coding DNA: TGTGCCAGCAGCTTATTCACTACCACCGGGGAGCTGTTTTTT. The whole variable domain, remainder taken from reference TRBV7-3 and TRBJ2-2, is GAGVSQTPSNKVTEKGKYVELRCDPISGHTALYWYRQSLGQGPEFLIYFQGTGAADDSGLPNDRFFAVRPEGSVSTLKIQRTERGDSAVYLCASSLFTTTGELFFGEGSRLTVL.

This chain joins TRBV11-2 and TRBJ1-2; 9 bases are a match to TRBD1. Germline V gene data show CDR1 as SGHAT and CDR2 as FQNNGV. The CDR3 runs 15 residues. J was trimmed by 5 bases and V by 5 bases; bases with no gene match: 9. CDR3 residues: CASSVGQGPAYGYTF. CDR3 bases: TGTGCCAGCAGCGTAGGACAGGGGCCTGCTTATGGCTACACCTTC.

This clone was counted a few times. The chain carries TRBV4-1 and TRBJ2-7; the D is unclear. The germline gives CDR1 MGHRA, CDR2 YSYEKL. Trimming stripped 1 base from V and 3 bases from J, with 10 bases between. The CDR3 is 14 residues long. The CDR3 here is CASSQALNDYEQYF. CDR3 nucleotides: TGCGCCAGCAGCCAAGCACTAAATGACTACGAGCAGTACTTC.

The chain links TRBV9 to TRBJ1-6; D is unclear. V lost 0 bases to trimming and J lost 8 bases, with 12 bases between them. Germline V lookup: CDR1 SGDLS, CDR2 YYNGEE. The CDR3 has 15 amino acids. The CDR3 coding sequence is TGTGCCAGCAGCGTAGGTCCGGTTTGGGATTCACCCCTCCACTTT. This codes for CASSVGPVWDSPLHF.

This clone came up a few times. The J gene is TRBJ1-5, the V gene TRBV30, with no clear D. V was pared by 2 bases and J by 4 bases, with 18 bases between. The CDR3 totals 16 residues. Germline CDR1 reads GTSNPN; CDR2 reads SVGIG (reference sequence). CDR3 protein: CAWSPAGGQPNQPQHF. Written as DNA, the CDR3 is TGTGCCTGGAGTCCTGCTGGCGGGCAGCCGAATCAGCCCCAGCATTTT.

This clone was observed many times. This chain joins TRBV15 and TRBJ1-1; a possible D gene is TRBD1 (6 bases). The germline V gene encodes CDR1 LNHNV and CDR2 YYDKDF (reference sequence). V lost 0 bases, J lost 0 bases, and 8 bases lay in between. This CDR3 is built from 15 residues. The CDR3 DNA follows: TGTGCCACCAGCAGAGAAGACAGGATGAACACTGAAGCTTTCTTT. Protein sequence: CATSREDRMNTEAFF.

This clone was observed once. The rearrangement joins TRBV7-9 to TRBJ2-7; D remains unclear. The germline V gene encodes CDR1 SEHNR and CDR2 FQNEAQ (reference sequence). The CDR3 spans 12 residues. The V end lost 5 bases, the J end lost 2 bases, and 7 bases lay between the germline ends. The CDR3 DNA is TGTGCCAGCAGCACCTTCCCCTACGAGCAGTACTTC. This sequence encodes CASSTFPYEQYF.

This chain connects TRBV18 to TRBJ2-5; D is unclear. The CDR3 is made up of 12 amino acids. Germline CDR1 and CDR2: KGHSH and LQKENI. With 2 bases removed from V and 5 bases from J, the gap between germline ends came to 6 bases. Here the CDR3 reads CASSPGTETQYF. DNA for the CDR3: TGTGCCAGCTCACCAGGAACGGAGACCCAGTACTTC.

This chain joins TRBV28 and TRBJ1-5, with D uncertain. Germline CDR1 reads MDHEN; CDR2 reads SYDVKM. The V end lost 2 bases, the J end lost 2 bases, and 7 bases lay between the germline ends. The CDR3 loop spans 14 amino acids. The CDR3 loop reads CASSLRAGNQPQHF. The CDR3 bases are TGTGCCAGCAGTTTAAGGGCAGGCAATCAGCCCCAGCATTTT.

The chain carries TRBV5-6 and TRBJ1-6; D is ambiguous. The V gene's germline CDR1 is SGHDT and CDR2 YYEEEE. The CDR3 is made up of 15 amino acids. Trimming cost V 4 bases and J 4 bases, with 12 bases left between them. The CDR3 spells CASSLKRVYNSPLHF. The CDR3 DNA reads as TGTGCCAGCAGCCTGAAAAGGGTTTATAATTCACCCCTCCACTTT. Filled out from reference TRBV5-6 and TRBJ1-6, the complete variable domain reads DAGVTQSPTHLIKTRGQQVTLRCSPKSGHDTVSWYQQALGQGPQFIFQYYEEEERQRGNFPDRFSGHQFPNYSSELNVNALLLGDSALYLCASSLKRVYNSPLHFGNGTRLTVT.

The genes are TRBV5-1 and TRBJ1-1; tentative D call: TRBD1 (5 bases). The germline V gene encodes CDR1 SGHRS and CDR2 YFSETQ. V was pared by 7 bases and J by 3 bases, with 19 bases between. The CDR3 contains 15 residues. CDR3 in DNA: TGCGCCAGCTCAAGGCGAAGAGGGGCGGACACTGAAGCTTTCTTT. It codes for CASSRRRGADTEAFF.

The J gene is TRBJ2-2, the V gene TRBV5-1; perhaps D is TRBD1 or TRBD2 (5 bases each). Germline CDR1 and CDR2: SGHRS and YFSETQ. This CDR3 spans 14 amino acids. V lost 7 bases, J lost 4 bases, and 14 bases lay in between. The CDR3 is CASLPGPGTGELFF. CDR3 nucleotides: TGCGCCAGCTTGCCGGGGCCGGGCACCGGGGAGCTGTTTTTT.